Listed below are T cell receptor beta chains from one sample, sequenced in a study of graft-versus-host responses after intestinal transplantation. Assay: immunoSEQ multiplex PCR; the TCRdb copy retains only in-frame clones and omits some. The sample shows tens of thousands of clones, approximately 93% of them seen only once. The antigens of these receptors remain unknown. The sequencing used unstimulated CD8+ T cells sorted from spleen or lymph node cells, collected before intestinal transplant. The receptors derive from a human donor who received an intestinal transplant. The CDR3 runs from the conserved cysteine through the conserved F or W. The order of the fields is clone size, CDR3 length, V gene, D gene, J gene, CDR3 DNA, CDR3 protein. A D gene is named only where the DNA matches it firmly. Some rows mark clone size as missing; the rest say once, few, many or name a class of expanded clone.

.	15	TRBV28	TRBD2	TRBJ2-7	TGTGCCAGCAGTTTGCCCAGCGGGGGTTCCTACGAGCAGTACTTC	CASSLPSGGSYEQYF
.	16	TRBV28	.	TRBJ2-1	TGTGCCAGCAGTTCGGGATTAGCGGTCTCCTACAATGAGCAGTTCTTC	CASSSGLAVSYNEQFF
.	15	TRBV5-1	.	TRBJ2-7	TGCGCCAGCAGCTGGACCCTCGGCCTCTCCTACGAGCAGTACTTC	CASSWTLGLSYEQYF
.	17	TRBV27	.	TRBJ1-1	TGTGCCAGCAGTTTAGGGTTTGGGGGGGGCTTCGGCACTGAAGCCTTCTTT	CASSLGFGGGFGTEAFF
.	15	TRBV5-1	.	TRBJ2-1	TGCGCCAGCAGCTCCGGGGTCCACTCCTACAATGAGCAGTTCTTC	CASSSGVHSYNEQFF
once	13	TRBV7-9	.	TRBJ2-1	TGTGCCATCCTGAGGGGCCTTTACAATGAGCAGTTCTTC	CAILRGLYNEQFF
.	17	TRBV14	.	TRBJ2-1	TGTGCCAGCAGCCAAGAGTTGGCGGGGTACCCCTACAATGAGCAGTTCTTC	CASSQELAGYPYNEQFF
.	13	TRBV30	.	TRBJ1-3	TGTGCCTGGAGTGGTAACTCTGGAAACACCATATATTTT	CAWSGNSGNTIYF
.	23	TRBV27	.	TRBJ2-2	TGTGCCAGCAGTTTATTGAGGCTGCAGGGGGGAGGTTGGGGGGCTGCGAACACCGGGGAGCTGTTTTTT	CASSLLRLQGGGWGAANTGELFF
.	20	TRBV28	.	TRBJ2-3	TGTGCCAGCAGTTTATGGTCCCCCTCTGTGAGGGAGATTGACGCGGGTACGCAGTATTTT	CASSLWSPSVREIDAGTQYF
.	16	TRBV11-2	.	TRBJ2-1	TGTGCCAGCAGCTCTTACAGGGGAGGGTCCTACAATGAGCAGTTCTTC	CASSSYRGGSYNEQFF